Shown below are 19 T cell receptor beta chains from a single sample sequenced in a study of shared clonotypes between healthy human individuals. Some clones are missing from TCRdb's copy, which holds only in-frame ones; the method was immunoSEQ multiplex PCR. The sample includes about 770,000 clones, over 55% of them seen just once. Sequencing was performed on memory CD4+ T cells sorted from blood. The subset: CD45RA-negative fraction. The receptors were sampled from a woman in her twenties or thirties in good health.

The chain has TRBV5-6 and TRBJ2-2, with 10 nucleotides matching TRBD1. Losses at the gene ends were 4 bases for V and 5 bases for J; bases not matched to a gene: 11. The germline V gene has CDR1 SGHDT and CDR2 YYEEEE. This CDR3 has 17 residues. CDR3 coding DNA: TGTGCCAGCAGCCCGAACGGACAGGGGGTTCGGACCGGGGAGCTGTTTTTT. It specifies CASSPNGQGVRTGELFF.

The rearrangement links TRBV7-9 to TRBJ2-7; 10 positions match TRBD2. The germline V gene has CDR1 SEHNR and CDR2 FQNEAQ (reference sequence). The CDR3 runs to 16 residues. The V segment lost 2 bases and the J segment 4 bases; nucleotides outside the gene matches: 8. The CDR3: CASSLSLAGNKYEQYF. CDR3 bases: TGTGCCAGCAGCTTATCACTAGCGGGAAATAAGTACGAGCAGTACTTC.

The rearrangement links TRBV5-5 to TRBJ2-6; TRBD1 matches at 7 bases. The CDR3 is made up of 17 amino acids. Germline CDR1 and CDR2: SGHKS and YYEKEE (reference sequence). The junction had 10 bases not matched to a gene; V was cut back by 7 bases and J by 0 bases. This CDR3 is CASVLWTGVSGANVLTF. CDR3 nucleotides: TGTGCCAGCGTTTTGTGGACAGGAGTCTCTGGGGCCAACGTCCTGACTTTC.

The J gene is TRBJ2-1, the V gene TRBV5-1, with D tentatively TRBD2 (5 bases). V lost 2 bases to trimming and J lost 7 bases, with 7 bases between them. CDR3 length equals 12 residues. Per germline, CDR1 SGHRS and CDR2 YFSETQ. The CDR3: CASSFGGNEQFF. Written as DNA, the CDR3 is TGCGCCAGCAGCTTTGGCGGGAATGAGCAGTTCTTC.

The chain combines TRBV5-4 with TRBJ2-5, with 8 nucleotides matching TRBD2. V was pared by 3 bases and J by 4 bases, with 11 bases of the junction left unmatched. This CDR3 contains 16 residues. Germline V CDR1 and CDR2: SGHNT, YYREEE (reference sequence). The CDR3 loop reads CASSSPAGAGAETQYF. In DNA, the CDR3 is TGTGCCAGCAGCTCCCCCGCGGGAGCGGGAGCAGAGACCCAGTACTTC.

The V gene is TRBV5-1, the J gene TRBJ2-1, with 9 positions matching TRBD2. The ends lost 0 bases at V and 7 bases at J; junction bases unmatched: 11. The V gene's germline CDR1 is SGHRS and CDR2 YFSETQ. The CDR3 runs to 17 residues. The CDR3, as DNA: TGCGCCAGCAGCTTGGGAAGTATGGCGGGAGGGCCAAATGAGCAGTTCTTC. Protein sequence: CASSLGSMAGGPNEQFF.

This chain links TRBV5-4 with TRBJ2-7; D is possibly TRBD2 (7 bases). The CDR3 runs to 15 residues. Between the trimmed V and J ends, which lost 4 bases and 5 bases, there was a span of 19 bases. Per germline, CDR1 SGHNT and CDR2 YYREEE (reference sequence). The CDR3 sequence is CASSPGRGARNEQYF. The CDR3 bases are TGTGCCAGCAGCCCGGGACGGGGGGCGCGAAACGAGCAGTACTTC.

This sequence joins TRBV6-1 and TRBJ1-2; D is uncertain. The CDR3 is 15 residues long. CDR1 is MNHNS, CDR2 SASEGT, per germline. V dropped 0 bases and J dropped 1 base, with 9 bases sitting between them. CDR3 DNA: TGTGCCAGCAGTGAAGCGCGGGCCAGTAACTATGGCTACACCTTC. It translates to CASSEARASNYGYTF.

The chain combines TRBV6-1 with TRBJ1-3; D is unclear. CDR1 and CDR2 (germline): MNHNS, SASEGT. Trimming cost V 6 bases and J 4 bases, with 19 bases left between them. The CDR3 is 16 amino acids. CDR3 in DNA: TGTGCCAGCAGGGAAACCCCCTTGGTGTCCGGAAACACCATATATTTT. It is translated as CASRETPLVSGNTIYF.

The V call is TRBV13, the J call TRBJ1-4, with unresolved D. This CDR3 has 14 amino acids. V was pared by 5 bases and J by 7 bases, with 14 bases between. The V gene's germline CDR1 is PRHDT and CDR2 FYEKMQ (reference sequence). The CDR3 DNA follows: TGTGCCAGCAGCGCCACCGGGGAAACTGAAAAACTGTTTTTT. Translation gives CASSATGETEKLFF.

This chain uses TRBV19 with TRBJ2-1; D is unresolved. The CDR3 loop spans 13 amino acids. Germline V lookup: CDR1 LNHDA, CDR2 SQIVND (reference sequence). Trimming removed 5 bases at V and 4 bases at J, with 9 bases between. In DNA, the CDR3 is TGTGCCAGTAGTCCGAACCAGTACAATGAGCAGTTCTTC. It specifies CASSPNQYNEQFF.

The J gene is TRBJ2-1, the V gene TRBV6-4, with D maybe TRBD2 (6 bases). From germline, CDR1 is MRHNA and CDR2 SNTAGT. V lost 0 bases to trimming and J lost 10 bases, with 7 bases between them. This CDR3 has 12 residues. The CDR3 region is CASSDSAGEQFF. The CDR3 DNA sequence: TGTGCCAGCAGTGACTCGGCGGGAGAGCAGTTCTTC.

This chain's CDR3 is CASREGRGNEKLFF. In DNA form, the CDR3 reads TGTGCCAGCAGGGAGGGACGAGGGAATGAAAAACTGTTTTTT. This rearrangement joins TRBV2 to TRBJ1-4; TRBD1 is a possible D gene (5 bases). V dropped 6 bases and J dropped 5 bases, with 13 bases sitting between them. The CDR3 is 14 amino acids. Germline CDR1 SNHLY, CDR2 FYNNEI.

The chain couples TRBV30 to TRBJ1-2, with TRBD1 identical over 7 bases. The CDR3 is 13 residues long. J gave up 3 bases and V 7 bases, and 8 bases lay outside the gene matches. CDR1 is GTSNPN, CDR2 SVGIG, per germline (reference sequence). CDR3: CALQTTGYYGYTF. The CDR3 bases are TGTGCCTTGCAGACGACAGGGTACTATGGCTACACCTTC.

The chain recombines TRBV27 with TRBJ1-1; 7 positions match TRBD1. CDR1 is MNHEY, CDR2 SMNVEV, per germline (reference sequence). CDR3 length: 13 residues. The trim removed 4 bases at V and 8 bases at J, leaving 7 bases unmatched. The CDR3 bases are TGTGCCAGCAGTTCCAGACAGGGACTCGAAGCTTTCTTT. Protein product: CASSSRQGLEAFF.

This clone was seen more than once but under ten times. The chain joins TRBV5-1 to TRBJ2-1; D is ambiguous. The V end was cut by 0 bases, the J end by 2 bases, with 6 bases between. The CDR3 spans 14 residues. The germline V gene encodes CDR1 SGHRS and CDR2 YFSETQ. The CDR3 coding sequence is TGCGCCAGCAGCTTGGGTCGGACCTACAATGAGCAGTTCTTC. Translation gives CASSLGRTYNEQFF. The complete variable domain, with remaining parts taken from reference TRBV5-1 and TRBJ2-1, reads KAGVTQTPRYLIKTRGQQVTLSCSPISGHRSVSWYQQTPGQGLQFLFEYFSETQRNKGNFPGRFSGRQFSNSRSEMNVSTLELGDSALYLCASSLGRTYNEQFFGPGTRLTVL.

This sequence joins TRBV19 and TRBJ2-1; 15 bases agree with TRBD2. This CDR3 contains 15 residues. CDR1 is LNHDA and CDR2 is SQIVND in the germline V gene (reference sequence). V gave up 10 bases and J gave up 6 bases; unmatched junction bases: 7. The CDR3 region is CATRGLAGGPNEQFF. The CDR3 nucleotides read TGTGCCACCAGAGGACTAGCGGGAGGGCCCAATGAGCAGTTCTTC.

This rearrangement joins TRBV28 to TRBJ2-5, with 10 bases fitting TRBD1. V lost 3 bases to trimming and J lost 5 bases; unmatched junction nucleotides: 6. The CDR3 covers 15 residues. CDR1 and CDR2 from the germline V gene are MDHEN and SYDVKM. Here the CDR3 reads CASSFGDRGRETQYF. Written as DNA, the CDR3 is TGTGCCAGCAGTTTTGGGGACAGGGGACGCGAGACCCAGTACTTC.

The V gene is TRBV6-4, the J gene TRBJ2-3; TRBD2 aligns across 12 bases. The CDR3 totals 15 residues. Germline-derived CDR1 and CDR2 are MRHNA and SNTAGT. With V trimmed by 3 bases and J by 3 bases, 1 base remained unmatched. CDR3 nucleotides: TGTGCCAGCAGTGAGGGGACTAGCGGGACAGATACGCAGTATTTT. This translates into CASSEGTSGTDTQYF.